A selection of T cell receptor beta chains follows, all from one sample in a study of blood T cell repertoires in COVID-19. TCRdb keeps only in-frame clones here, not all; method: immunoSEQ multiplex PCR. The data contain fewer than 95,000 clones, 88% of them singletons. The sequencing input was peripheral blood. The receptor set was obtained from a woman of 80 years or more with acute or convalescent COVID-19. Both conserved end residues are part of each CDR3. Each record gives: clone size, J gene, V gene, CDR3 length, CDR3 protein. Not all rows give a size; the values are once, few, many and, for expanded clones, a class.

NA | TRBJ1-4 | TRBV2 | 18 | CASNTRGAGRPTNEKLFF
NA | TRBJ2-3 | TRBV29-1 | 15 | CSVLTPAGFTDTQYF
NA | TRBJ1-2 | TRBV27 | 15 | CASSLLGGNNYGYTF
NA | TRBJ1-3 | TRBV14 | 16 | CASSQDRGRSGNTIYF
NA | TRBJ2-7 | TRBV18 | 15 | CASSELAGENDEQYF
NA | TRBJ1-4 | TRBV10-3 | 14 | CAISGSGSNEKLFF
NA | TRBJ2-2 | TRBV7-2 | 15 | CASSPSRGDTGELFF
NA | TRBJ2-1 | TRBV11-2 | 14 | CASRPPGGGNEQFF
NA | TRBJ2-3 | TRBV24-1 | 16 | CATSDSSGGGKNTQYF
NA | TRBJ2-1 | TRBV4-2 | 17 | CASSRWDRDSGGPEQFF
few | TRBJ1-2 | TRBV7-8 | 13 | CASSLRVGYGYTF
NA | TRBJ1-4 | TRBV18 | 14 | CASSSGTGAEKLFF
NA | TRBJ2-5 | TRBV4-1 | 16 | CASSQGSLADQETQYF
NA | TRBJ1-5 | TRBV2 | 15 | CASSPDRGRNQPQHF
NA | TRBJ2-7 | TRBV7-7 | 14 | CASSQGARNYEQYF
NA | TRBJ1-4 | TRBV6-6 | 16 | CASSRQGGKANEKLFF
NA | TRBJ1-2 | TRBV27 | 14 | CASSSRTGGYGYTF
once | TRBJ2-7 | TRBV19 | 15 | CASSIKGTGGYEQYF
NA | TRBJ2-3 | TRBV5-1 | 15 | CASSLGLAGGGTQYF
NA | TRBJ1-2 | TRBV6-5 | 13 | CASTGGTLSGYTF
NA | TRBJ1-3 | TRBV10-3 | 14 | CAILQGDFGNTIYF
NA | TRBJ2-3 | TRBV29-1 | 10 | CSVRTDTQYF